Listed below are T cell receptor beta chains from one sample, sequenced in a study of identical twins. From the 5' RACE reads, TCRdb called clonotypes with MiXCR, one entry per CDR3 protein. This table has approximately 240,000 distinct CDR3 sequences, over 11% appearing once. Sequencing was performed on memory (CD45RO+) T cells sorted from blood. The receptor set was obtained from a young woman in good health. Each CDR3 is given with its conserved first and last residue. The D gene is left open where the match is weak. Only some rows state a clone size, as once, few, many or a class for expanded clones.

j_call v_call clone_size d_call cdr3_aa cdr3_nt
TRBJ2-1 TRBV9 . . CASSPGPGDEQFF TGTGCCAGCAGCCCGGGACCTGGGGACGAGCAGTTCTTC
TRBJ2-2 TRBV7-3 few . CASSYRTGELFF TGTGCCAGCAGCTACCGTACCGGGGAGCTGTTTTTT
TRBJ2-3 TRBV5-5 . . CASSIQGSTDTQYF TGTGCCAGCAGCATACAGGGTAGCACAGATACGCAGTATTTT
TRBJ1-4 TRBV11-2 . TRBD1 CASSLSGTGKKLFF TGTGCCAGCAGCTTATCCGGGACAGGGAAAAAACTGTTTTTT
TRBJ1-2 TRBV12-3/TRBV12-4 many TRBD1 CASSGQGRGYTF TGTGCCAGCAGTGGACAGGGCCGTGGCTACACCTTC
TRBJ1-5 TRBV7-8 many TRBD1 CASSLGGQSFQPQHF TGTGCCAGCAGCTTGGGGGGACAGTCCTTTCAGCCCCAGCATTTT
TRBJ2-7 TRBV12-3/TRBV12-4 many TRBD1 CASSFLDRGGEQYF TGTGCCAGCAGTTTTTTGGACAGGGGCGGCGAGCAGTACTTC
TRBJ2-3 TRBV6-5 . . CASSYYGSAGDGTDTQYF TGTGCCAGCAGTTACTATGGGAGCGCAGGGGATGGCACAGATACGCAGTATTTT
TRBJ2-3 TRBV6-4 few . CASSESGADTQYF TGTGCCAGCAGTGAATCCGGGGCGGATACGCAGTATTTT
TRBJ2-5 TRBV29-1 . TRBD2 CSVEFGTSRETQYF TGCAGCGTGGAATTCGGGACTAGCCGGGAGACCCAGTACTTC
TRBJ2-3 TRBV9 few . CASSVVEDTQYF TGTGCCAGCAGCGTAGTTGAAGATACGCAGTATTTT
TRBJ1-2 TRBV30 many TRBD1 CAWRLGQGRNYGYTF TGTGCCTGGAGGCTGGGACAGGGTAGGAACTATGGCTACACCTTC
TRBJ2-7 TRBV14 . . CASSQLLSTYEQYF TGTGCCAGCAGCCAACTCTTGTCAACCTACGAGCAGTACTTC
TRBJ2-7 TRBV6-2/TRBV6-3 few . CASSYGGESSAEQYF TGTGCCAGCAGTTACGGAGGGGAAAGCTCGGCCGAGCAGTACTTC
TRBJ2-5 TRBV5-5 . TRBD1 CASSRTGPETQYF TGTGCCAGCAGCCGGACAGGACCAGAGACCCAGTACTTC
TRBJ1-5 TRBV6-5 . TRBD1 CASSYGDRGGNQPQHF TGTGCCAGCAGTTACGGGGACAGGGGGGGCAATCAGCCCCAGCATTTT
TRBJ2-3 TRBV10-3 few . CAIRMGPGVGATDTQYF TGTGCCATCAGAATGGGACCCGGGGTAGGGGCGACAGATACGCAGTATTTT
TRBJ2-3 TRBV29-1 few . CSVTVDTDTQYF TGCAGCGTAACGGTGGACACAGATACGCAGTATTTT
TRBJ1-5 TRBV2 few . CASSDPRGNQPQHF TGTGCCAGCAGTGACCCAAGGGGCAATCAGCCCCAGCATTTT
TRBJ2-7 TRBV3-1 . . CASSQDLVAEQYF TGTGCCAGCAGCCAAGATCTAGTTGCCGAGCAGTACTTC
TRBJ1-5 TRBV15 few . CATSRGRAPQHF TGTGCCACCAGCAGGGGCAGGGCCCCCCAGCATTTT
TRBJ1-1 TRBV16 . TRBD1 CASSTGAGITEAFF TGTGCCAGCAGCACAGGGGCGGGGATCACTGAAGCTTTCTTT
TRBJ2-3 TRBV24-1 many . CATSWSGSTDTQYF TGTGCCACCAGTTGGAGCGGGTCAACAGATACGCAGTATTTT
TRBJ2-1 TRBV7-9 few . CASTPRNTYNEQFF TGTGCCAGCACCCCCCGTAACACCTACAATGAGCAGTTCTTC
TRBJ1-4 TRBV15 few . CATSRDWGGKLFF TGTGCCACCAGCAGAGATTGGGGAGGGAAACTGTTTTTT
TRBJ2-3 TRBV7-2 many . CASSPKYSGTQYF TGTGCCAGCAGCCCAAAATATAGCGGTACGCAGTATTTT
TRBJ2-3 TRBV21-1 many . CASSKAASSTDTQYF TGTGCCAGCAGCAAGGCGGCATCTAGCACAGATACGCAGTATTTT
TRBJ2-2 TRBV24-1 . . CATSDAPGQTNTGELFF TGTGCCACCAGTGATGCGCCAGGACAGACGAACACCGGGGAGCTGTTTTTT
TRBJ2-3 TRBV4-3 few . CASSQRSSADTQYF TGCGCCAGCAGCCAACGGTCTAGCGCTGATACGCAGTATTTT
TRBJ2-5 TRBV2 few . CASAREETQYF TGTGCCAGTGCAAGAGAAGAGACCCAGTACTTC
TRBJ2-1 TRBV4-3 . . CASSQDGNYNEQFF TGCGCCAGCAGCCAAGATGGGAATTACAATGAGCAGTTCTTC
TRBJ2-5 TRBV12-3/TRBV12-4 few . CASSLIEGETQYF TGTGCCAGCAGTTTAATTGAGGGAGAGACCCAGTACTTC
TRBJ2-5 TRBV20-1 . TRBD1 CSASGTGSFKETQYF TGCAGTGCCTCCGGGACAGGGTCTTTTAAAGAGACCCAGTACTTC
TRBJ2-3 TRBV3-1 few TRBD2 CASSQASGIRTDTQYF TGTGCCAGCAGCCAGGCCAGCGGGATCCGCACAGATACGCAGTATTTT
TRBJ2-5 TRBV7-8 few . CASQGLGETQYF TGTGCCAGCCAGGGGCTCGGCGAGACCCAGTACTTC
TRBJ2-1 TRBV6-2/TRBV6-3 . . CASSTPQGNEQFF TGTGCCAGCAGTACTCCACAGGGCAATGAGCAGTTCTTC
TRBJ1-1 TRBV4-3 . TRBD1 CASSQEGQGVTEAFF TGCGCCAGCAGCCAGGAGGGACAGGGAGTCACTGAAGCTTTCTTT
TRBJ1-2 TRBV5-8 few . CASSPRDLYGYTF TGTGCCAGCAGCCCCCGGGATCTCTATGGCTACACCTTC
TRBJ2-3 TRBV20-1 . TRBD2 CSASRSGSRVDTQYF TGCAGTGCTAGCCGAAGCGGGAGTAGGGTAGATACGCAGTATTTT
TRBJ2-3 TRBV12-3/TRBV12-4 . TRBD2 CASRKLPGLAGFTDTQYF TGTGCCAGCAGGAAATTACCGGGACTAGCGGGATTCACAGATACGCAGTATTTT
TRBJ2-7 TRBV6-2/TRBV6-3 . TRBD2 CASSSFTSGNSYEQYF TGTGCCAGCAGTTCATTTACTAGCGGGAATTCCTACGAGCAGTACTTC
TRBJ1-6 TRBV12-3/TRBV12-4 many . CASRGPGGGSPLHF TGTGCCAGCAGGGGTCCCGGGGGGGGTTCACCCCTCCACTTT
TRBJ1-4 TRBV20-1 few . CSARPAKPEGDISKLFF TGCAGTGCTAGACCAGCAAAGCCCGAGGGGGACATATCAAAACTGTTTTTT
TRBJ2-3 TRBV7-2 few . CASSSKTRPGFTDTQYF TGTGCCAGCAGCTCGAAGACTAGACCAGGTTTCACAGATACGCAGTATTTT
TRBJ2-7 TRBV7-9 few . CASSFSHRISYEQYF TGTGCCAGCAGCTTTTCCCACCGGATCTCCTACGAGCAGTACTTC
TRBJ2-3 TRBV20-1 many . CSAQQWGASTDTQYF TGCAGTGCTCAGCAGTGGGGTGCAAGCACAGATACGCAGTATTTT
TRBJ2-3 TRBV14 many . CASSWLSTDTQYF TGTGCCAGCAGCTGGCTATCCACAGATACGCAGTATTTT